This is a list of T cell receptor beta chains from one sample in a study of cytomegalovirus exposure and HLA in healthy donors. TCRdb keeps only in-frame clones here, not all; method: immunoSEQ multiplex PCR. The data contain under 150,000 clones, about 70% of them singletons. Sequencing input: PBMCs. The receptors shown here come from a woman aged 55 to 70 in good health and CMV-seropositive. CDR3s include the opening cysteine and the closing phenylalanine or tryptophan. Fields, in order: D gene, J gene, V gene, clone size, CDR3 DNA, CDR3 protein. A D gene is named only where the DNA matches it firmly. Expanded clones get a size class; other rows say once, few or many, or leave the size out.

D: TRBD1; J: TRBJ2-7; V: TRBV19; size: NA; DNA: TGTGCCAGTAGTATCGAACAGGGGGCCTTCTACGAGCAGTACTTC; CDR3: CASSIEQGAFYEQYF
D: NA; J: TRBJ2-7; V: TRBV4-1; size: NA; DNA: TGCGCCAGCAGCCAAGAAGGGACTTCAAGCTCCTACGAGCAGTACTTC; CDR3: CASSQEGTSSSYEQYF
D: TRBD2; J: TRBJ2-1; V: TRBV19; size: NA; DNA: TGTGCCAGTAGCCCCCTAGCGGGCTCCTACAATGAGCAGTTCTTC; CDR3: CASSPLAGSYNEQFF
D: TRBD1; J: TRBJ1-6; V: TRBV5-4; size: NA; DNA: TGTGCCAGCAGAAGGACAGGGTTTAATTCACCCCTCCACTTT; CDR3: CASRRTGFNSPLHF
D: NA; J: TRBJ1-4; V: TRBV10-3; size: few; DNA: TGTGCCATCAGTGAGGTCGGAAGGGGAAATGAAAAACTGTTTTTT; CDR3: CAISEVGRGNEKLFF
D: TRBD1; J: TRBJ2-2; V: TRBV2; size: once; DNA: TGTGCCAGCAGCGGCAGGGGGCCGACCGGGGAGCTGTTTTTT; CDR3: CASSGRGPTGELFF
D: NA; J: TRBJ2-1; V: TRBV2; size: NA; DNA: TGTGCCAGCAGTCAGGGGAGATTTGAGCAGTTCTTC; CDR3: CASSQGRFEQFF
D: NA; J: TRBJ2-5; V: TRBV18; size: NA; DNA: TGTGCCAGCTCACCACGGACTCAAGAGACCCAGTACTTC; CDR3: CASSPRTQETQYF
D: TRBD1; J: TRBJ2-7; V: TRBV7-9; size: NA; DNA: TGTGCCAGCAGCTCCCGGGACAGCTCCTACGAGCAGTACTTC; CDR3: CASSSRDSSYEQYF
D: NA; J: TRBJ1-1; V: TRBV6-5; size: NA; DNA: TGTGCCAGCAGGGGGGGGGCAACCACTGAAGCTTTCTTT; CDR3: CASRGGATTEAFF
D: TRBD1; J: TRBJ2-7; V: TRBV10-3; size: NA; DNA: TGTGCCATCAGCAAGGGACAGGGTCTGTACGAGCAGTACTTC; CDR3: CAISKGQGLYEQYF
D: NA; J: TRBJ2-5; V: TRBV9; size: once; DNA: TGTGCCAGCAGCCGACAGGAAGAGACCCAGTACTTC; CDR3: CASSRQEETQYF
D: TRBD1; J: TRBJ1-2; V: TRBV4-1; size: NA; DNA: TGCGCCAGCACTACTACGGTACAGGGGGCGCCTGGCTATGGCTACACCTTC; CDR3: CASTTTVQGAPGYGYTF
D: NA; J: TRBJ1-1; V: TRBV13; size: few; DNA: TGTGCCAGCGGGGGGACGTCAAACACTGAAGCTTTCTTT; CDR3: CASGGTSNTEAFF
D: TRBD1; J: TRBJ2-1; V: TRBV11-3; size: once; DNA: TGTGCCAGCAGCCCCTCCGGGACAGCATACAATGAGCAGTTCTTC; CDR3: CASSPSGTAYNEQFF
D: NA; J: TRBJ1-1; V: TRBV7-9; size: NA; DNA: TGTGCCAGCAGCCTGGAGGGTGACACTGAAGCTTTCTTT; CDR3: CASSLEGDTEAFF
D: NA; J: TRBJ1-6; V: TRBV7-9; size: NA; DNA: TGTGCCAGCAGCCACGGGGGTATCACCTATAATTCACCCCTCCACTTT; CDR3: CASSHGGITYNSPLHF
D: NA; J: TRBJ2-4; V: TRBV6-5; size: NA; DNA: TGTGCCAGCGGAAACGGGGTTACCAAAAACATTCAGTACTTC; CDR3: CASGNGVTKNIQYF
D: NA; J: TRBJ1-5; V: TRBV2; size: NA; DNA: TGTGCCAGCAGAGCGACAGATCATAGCAATCAGCCCCAGCATTTT; CDR3: CASRATDHSNQPQHF
D: NA; J: TRBJ2-7; V: TRBV7-3; size: NA; DNA: TGTGCCAGCAGCTTCGGGAGTCTGGGGGAGCAGTACTTC; CDR3: CASSFGSLGEQYF
D: NA; J: TRBJ1-2; V: TRBV6-5; size: NA; DNA: TGTGCCAGCAGTTACTCGGGCGGGGGAGAAGGCTACACCTTC; CDR3: CASSYSGGGEGYTF
D: NA; J: TRBJ2-2; V: TRBV18; size: NA; DNA: TGTGCCAGCTCACCTACAGGAACTGGGGCCGGGGAGCTGTTTTTT; CDR3: CASSPTGTGAGELFF
D: NA; J: TRBJ2-3; V: TRBV27; size: NA; DNA: TGTGCCAGCAGATGGCCTGGAGGAGCGGATACGCAGTATTTT; CDR3: CASRWPGGADTQYF
D: NA; J: TRBJ2-1; V: TRBV12-5; size: NA; DNA: TGTGCTAGTGGTTTGGTACCAGGTCCTAGCCCCAATGAGCAGTTCTTC; CDR3: CASGLVPGPSPNEQFF
D: NA; J: TRBJ1-6; V: TRBV7-2; size: NA; DNA: TGTGCCAGCAGCTTAGATCCAGGGGTATTCTCACCCCTCCACTTT; CDR3: CASSLDPGVFSPLHF
D: NA; J: TRBJ1-1; V: TRBV18; size: few; DNA: TGTGCCAGCTCACCGGCCGAGAACACTGAAGCTTTCTTT; CDR3: CASSPAENTEAFF
D: TRBD2; J: TRBJ2-1; V: TRBV5-4; size: NA; DNA: TGTGCCAGCAGCTTTGGGGCGGGGGGGCCCAGTGAGCAGTTCTTC; CDR3: CASSFGAGGPSEQFF
D: TRBD1; J: TRBJ1-5; V: TRBV2; size: NA; DNA: TGTGCCAGCACCTTTAACGACAGGGGCATCGGTCAGCCCCAGCATTTT; CDR3: CASTFNDRGIGQPQHF
D: TRBD1; J: TRBJ2-3; V: TRBV5-4; size: NA; DNA: TGTGCCAGCAGCTTACAGGGGTCGAGGGCCACAGATACGCAGTATTTT; CDR3: CASSLQGSRATDTQYF
D: NA; J: TRBJ2-7; V: TRBV9; size: NA; DNA: TGTGCCAGCAGCCCGCAGGGGACCCCAAGTCACGAGCAGTACTTC; CDR3: CASSPQGTPSHEQYF
D: NA; J: TRBJ1-3; V: TRBV6-6; size: NA; DNA: TGTGCCAGCAGTTCCCGGGACACCCCCTCTGGAAACACCATATATTTT; CDR3: CASSSRDTPSGNTIYF